This T cell receptor (beta chain) was recorded in a study of CD4 T cells in relation to SARS-CoV-2 and coronaviruses (dated by TCRdb to 2020 to 2023). In the study overall: Using patient-derived lymphoblastoid cell lines, the shared crossreactive spike epitopes were mapped to their HLA restriction. The Adaptive Biotechnologies TCR-sequencing kit was used to sequence samples from a few pre-COVID donors and the naive versus memory experiments, whereas other data were Illumina-based. A different TCR-beta assay, based on Illumina, was used to sequence expansion assays from other donors in the study. Memory CD4+ T cell crossreactivity between SARS-CoV-2 and common cold coronavirus spike proteins was assessed at the TCR clonotype level in the study. On the study overall, not on this receptor specifically: Significantly weaker SARS-CoV-2-driven expansion was shown by crossreactive clones than by monoreactive clones, consistent with antigenic imprinting. The study was constrained by small numbers of patients and of tested TCRs. Memory CD4+ clonotypes crossrecognizing SARS-CoV-2 and at least one common cold coronavirus spike were found in about 61% of donors. Since the crossreactivity analysis centred on spike protein, crossreactivity against other viral proteins was not assessed. Because no donor provided both pre-pandemic and post-infection samples, tracing the source of pre-existing responses was limited. Sequencing naive versus memory cells indicated that the assay picks up memory recall responses, not primary responses primed during culture.

Deep-resolution immunoSEQ TCR-beta sequencing was performed on DNA from uncultured naive and memory CD4+ T cells. The authors' analysis ran thus. During preprocessing, nonproductive sequences were discarded, as were any CDR3s that did not begin with C, did not end with F or W, or were shorter than 7 amino acids. Cultured and uncultured naive and memory CD4+ repertoires were searched for CDR3s previously identified as spike- and CEF-reactive. After three terminal residues were trimmed from each end, CDR3 homology was quantified as pairwise Levenshtein distance using the stringdist R package. TCRdb provides this immuneACCESS table in a form limited to in-frame rearrangements. Some clones are lacking; in checked studies, under half of them reflect an unresolved V gene, and why the rest are absent is not known. The V and J calls and the clone size are those of that table, but D and trimming were determined from the DNA. The sample has about 65,000 clones on record, about 89% of them singletons. The ten largest account for around 1.6% of the sample.

CD4+ T cells from unexposed donors were collected before the COVID-19 pandemic (2011-2018). To separate naive from memory CD4+ T cells, cryopreserved PBMCs first underwent CD4 enrichment and then EasySep naive CD4+ T cell enrichment. The leukapheresis product for the unexposed donors was obtained through commercial purchase. Ficoll-Paque PLUS gradient centrifugation was used to isolate PBMCs from either whole blood or leukapheresis product. PBMCs were either cryopreserved at -140 degrees C or used fresh in the expansion assay. The QIAamp Micro DNA Kit was used to extract genomic DNA from the CD4+ T cells. For this clone: No antigen is known for it. Base-call qualities are not available, and no considerably larger clone is one nucleotide away.

V is reduced by 1 base and J by 10 bases, leaving a spacing of 14 bases between them. Via the germline V gene, CDR1 is SGHVS and CDR2 FQNEAQ. The cysteine opens and the phenylalanine closes a CDR3 of 15 amino acids. The entry retains the CDR3 DNA only, 45 bases that are in frame from base 1. The V and J segments used are TRBV7-8 and TRBJ1-6; the D gene lacks a confident call. Material: memory CD4+ T cells from PBMCs. The cell subset or site label of this sample denotes: memory (non-naive) CD4+ T cells. This TCR derives from a human donor in good health. The nucleotide sequence is TGTGCCAGCAGCTTAGTTGGTAGCGGTCGGTCACCCCTCCACTTT. Its amino acids are CASSLVGSGRSPLHF.